A single sample is the source of the 6 T cell receptor beta chains below, sequenced in a study of cytomegalovirus exposure and HLA in healthy donors. PCR employed 60 Vbeta and 13 Jbeta primers. The table came from immunoSEQ multiplex PCR; TCRdb's copy has only in-frame clones and leaves some out. The data hold 95,000 to 150,000 clones, with 78% observed a single time. Sequences were obtained from PBMCs. These receptors were collected from a man aged 30 to 45 in good health and CMV-seropositive.

The chain joins TRBV5-4 to TRBJ1-1; possibly TRBD1 for D (6 bases). The V and J ends lost 4 bases and 1 base respectively, with 11 bases between them. The CDR3 totals 14 residues. CDR1 is SGHNT, CDR2 YYREEE, per germline (reference sequence). CDR3 bases: TGTGCCAGCAGCGTCGGGACACAGAACACTGAAGCTTTCTTT. Translated, it gives CASSVGTQNTEAFF.

The chain carries TRBV10-3 and TRBJ2-7; 11 bases align to TRBD1. V dropped 1 base and J dropped 3; count of bases not matched to a gene: 2. CDR3 length: 15 amino acids. Germline CDR1 reads ENHRY; CDR2 reads SYGVKD. In DNA form, the CDR3 reads TGTGCCATCAGTGAGTACGGGACAGGGGGCTACGAGCAGTACTTC. Encoded protein: CAISEYGTGGYEQYF.

The count of this clone is one. This chain links TRBV5-4 with TRBJ2-1; 9 bases align to TRBD2. CDR1 is SGHNT, CDR2 YYREEE, per germline (reference sequence). The trim removed 4 bases at V and 8 bases at J, leaving 10 bases unmatched. The CDR3 extends over 15 amino acids. This CDR3 reads CASSPGEREAHEQFF. CDR3 nucleotides: TGTGCCAGCAGCCCGGGGGAGCGGGAGGCCCATGAGCAGTTCTTC.

CDR3 sequence: CASSFGQTNEQYF. The DNA for the CDR3 is TGCGCCAGCAGCTTCGGACAGACGAACGAGCAGTACTTC. This rearrangement joins TRBV5-1 to TRBJ2-7, with D perhaps matching TRBD1 (6 bases). This CDR3 contains 13 residues. Per germline, CDR1 SGHRS and CDR2 YFSETQ. V was trimmed by 2 bases and J by 5 bases, leaving 11 bases between them. Variable domain in full (rest from reference TRBV5-1 and TRBJ2-7): KAGVTQTPRYLIKTRGQQVTLSCSPISGHRSVSWYQQTPGQGLQFLFEYFSETQRNKGNFPGRFSGRQFSNSRSEMNVSTLELGDSALYLCASSFGQTNEQYFGPGTRLTVT.

The chain combines TRBV11-2 with TRBJ1-5, with D perhaps TRBD1 (6 bases). The CDR3 is made up of 17 amino acids. Germline lookup yields CDR1 SGHAT and CDR2 FQNNGV. V dropped 6 bases and J dropped 4 bases, with 22 bases sitting between them. This CDR3 reads CASRYRAGARRNQPQHF. The CDR3 region has the DNA TGTGCCAGCAGGTATCGGGCAGGGGCTCGTCGGAATCAGCCCCAGCATTTT.

This sequence joins TRBV13 and TRBJ1-3; D remains unclear. The germline gives CDR1 PRHDT, CDR2 FYEKMQ (reference sequence). The V end was cut by 5 bases, the J end by 0 bases, with 14 bases between. The CDR3 is 16 residues long. The CDR3 loop reads CASSPPDGSSGNTIYF. The CDR3, as DNA: TGTGCCAGCAGCCCCCCGGACGGGAGCTCTGGAAACACCATATATTTT.